This T cell receptor (beta chain) was observed in a study of PD-L1 blockade in urothelial cancer (dated by TCRdb to between 2016 and 2019). Looking at the study overall: Therapy was started in about 2014 for all patients, and atezolizumab 1,200 mg was administered intravenously every 3 weeks. About 90% of the 29 patients were identified as males with urothelial cancer of bladder origin, and a prior smoking history was reported by 18 of 29 patients. Patients had an ECOG performance status of 0 or 1 and had received between 0 and 3 prior chemotherapy regimens. Blood samples were analyzed at 3 weeks after treatment start (second dose) and at 6 weeks after treatment start. Blood samples gave a median of about 150,000 T cells and some 83,000 unique TCRs, with a median clonality of about 0.078. An exploratory multi-omic analysis was conducted of the somatic, immune and clinical correlates of response to PD-L1 blockade with atezolizumab in urothelial cancer. Pretreatment tumor samples, along with matched peripheral blood serially collected before and after atezolizumab treatment, were subjected to TCR sequencing. Durable clinical benefit meant progression-free survival longer than 6 months, and TCR features were also tested against progression-free and overall survival. Whole exome sequencing and RNA sequencing of pretreatment tumors were performed alongside TCR sequencing in the same patients. Durable clinical benefit was achieved by nine patients but not by the remaining 20. Pretreatment blood TCR-seq was available for 27 to 30 patients, at least one posttreatment blood collection was obtained for around 25 patients, and tumor TCR-seq was available for around 25 patients.

With respect to this clone: The antigen this receptor binds is unknown. Base quality data are lacking; no much larger clone is found one base away.

To estimate absolute template abundance from read counts, synthetic TCR analog templates were spiked into each PCR. Using the immunoSEQ assay, TCRbeta CDR3 regions were amplified from genomic DNA with bias-controlled V and J gene primers. Sequencing of rearranged TCRbeta segments was performed at approximately 20X coverage. From the authors' description of their analysis: Sequencing errors were corrected by clustering and CDR3s were annotated against IMGT to assign V, D and J genes. Downstream analyses used only productive TCRbeta rearrangements, leaving out any out-of-frame or stop-codon sequences. Clonality was computed as one minus Shannon entropy normalized by the log of the number of unique productive sequences. Fisher's exact test with Benjamini-Hochberg correction, at a threshold of adjusted p below 0.01, was used to find clones that differed between time points or between blood and tumor. TCRdb limited this immuneACCESS table to in-frame rearrangements with V and J called. A share of clones is missing; checked studies link under half to unresolved V genes, and the rest is unexplained. The D gene and trimming were derived from the DNA, and the V and J assignments and clone size from that table. The sample table contains about 100,000 clones; only one count was recorded for roughly nine tenths of them. The top ten constitute just over 0.9% of the sample.

Overall study outcomes, separate from this receptor: Because of the small sample size (n ≈ 30) and the many exploratory analyses performed, the results are intended to be regarded as hypothesis-generating. Improved progression-free and overall survival was associated with having pretreatment peripheral blood TCR clonality below the median. Among patients with durable benefit, tumor-associated TCR clones showed greater expansion in peripheral blood 3 weeks after treatment started (n of about 20, p = 0.022).

A total of some 30 patients with locally advanced or metastatic urothelial carcinoma, treated at Memorial Sloan Kettering on a trial protocol, made up the cohort. Peripheral blood mononuclear cells were collected pretreatment and during treatment, with between 1 and 8 total time points per patient. The Qiagen DNeasy Blood extraction kit was used to purify genomic DNA from total PBMCs and tumor samples. Collected pretreatment and during treatment, PBMCs were isolated and stored as previously described. Sequencing used PBMCs, obtained around atezolizumab (anti-PD-L1) treatment. The receptor was derived from a woman of 80 years or more with urothelial cancer.

The CDR3 region reads CASSVLAGGTDTQYF. The DNA is as follows: TGTGCCAGCAGTGTTCTAGCGGGAGGCACAGATACGCAGTATTTT. Recombination joined TRBV2 with TRBJ2-3, with 10 bases in between that match TRBD2. The germline V gene gives CDR1 as SNHLY and CDR2 as FYNNEI. The CDR3 goes from the cysteine to the phenylalanine over 15 residues. Only CDR3 DNA is held: 45 bases, read in frame from base 1. V loses 4 bases at its end and J loses 1 base; junction bases beyond the gene matches: 2.